These T cell receptor beta chains were read from a single sample in a study of T cell responses to AZD1222 COVID-19 vaccine. Profiled with immunoSEQ multiplex PCR; TCRdb holds only in-frame clones, not every one. The repertoire has some 130,000 clones, 80% to 90% of them found once; the top ten carry around 24%. The material sequenced was peripheral blood, taken on day 0 of AZD1222 vaccination. The receptors come from an adult in good health. Each CDR3 is given with its conserved first and last residue. A D gene is named only where the DNA matches it firmly. Only some rows state a clone size, as once, few, many or a class for expanded clones.

TRBV10-3	NA	NA	TRBJ2-1	CAISGVGNEQFF	TGTGCCATCAGTGGGGTAGGGAATGAGCAGTTCTTC
TRBV6-2/TRBV6-3	NA	NA	TRBJ2-7	CASSPASVSYEQYF	TGTGCCAGCAGCCCGGCTAGCGTTTCCTACGAGCAGTACTTC
TRBV6-5	TRBD1	NA	TRBJ2-7	CASSPPGTGPYEQYF	TGTGCCAGCAGTCCACCCGGGACAGGCCCCTACGAGCAGTACTTC
TRBV6-4	TRBD1	NA	TRBJ1-5	CASSEASGGERNQPQHF	TGTGCCAGCAGTGAGGCGTCAGGGGGTGAGAGAAATCAGCCCCAGCATTTT
TRBV7-9	NA	NA	TRBJ2-7	CASSLGGVYEQYF	TGTGCCAGCAGCTTAGGGGGGGTCTACGAGCAGTACTTC
TRBV7-9	NA	NA	TRBJ2-2	CASSLGMAGAAGELFF	TGTGCCAGCAGCTTAGGAATGGCGGGGGCCGCGGGGGAGCTGTTTTTT
TRBV4-3	NA	NA	TRBJ1-5	CASSQESVNQPQHF	TGCGCCAGCAGCCAAGAGTCTGTTAATCAGCCCCAGCATTTT
TRBV18	NA	NA	TRBJ1-1	CASSPPSKGTTEAFF	TGTGCCAGCTCACCACCGTCTAAAGGGACCACTGAAGCTTTCTTT
TRBV10-2	TRBD1	NA	TRBJ2-7	CASRAGGFYEQYF	TGCGCCAGCAGGGCAGGGGGCTTCTACGAGCAGTACTTC
TRBV9	TRBD1	NA	TRBJ2-7	CASSVLTGGFNEQYF	TGTGCCAGCAGCGTATTGACAGGGGGCTTCAACGAGCAGTACTTC
TRBV28	NA	few	TRBJ1-1	CASSYPTQGSEAFF	TGTGCCAGCAGTTATCCAACGCAGGGTTCTGAAGCTTTCTTT
TRBV4-2	NA	once	TRBJ2-1	CASSQDQGFRFF	TGTGCCAGCAGCCAAGATCAGGGTTTTCGGTTCTTC
TRBV6-6	NA	NA	TRBJ2-6	CASSPAGSGVLTF	TGTGCCAGCAGTCCCGCAGGCTCCGGTGTCCTGACTTTC
TRBV19	TRBD2	NA	TRBJ2-7	CASTAGGRDEQYF	TGTGCCAGTACTGCGGGGGGGCGCGACGAGCAGTACTTC
TRBV10-3	NA	NA	TRBJ2-7	CAISEPGLQRDEQYF	TGTGCCATCAGTGAGCCGGGACTTCAAAGGGACGAGCAGTACTTC
TRBV11-3	TRBD2	NA	TRBJ2-2	CASSLAVGGGAGTGELFF	TGTGCCAGCAGCTTAGCGGTTGGCGGGGGGGCCGGGACCGGGGAGCTGTTTTTT
TRBV6-1	NA	few	TRBJ2-7	CASSEGESYEQYF	TGTGCCAGCAGTGAAGGGGAATCCTACGAGCAGTACTTC
TRBV6-5	NA	NA	TRBJ1-5	CASSSRGRNQPQHF	TGTGCCAGCAGTTCGAGGGGGAGGAATCAGCCCCAGCATTTT
TRBV4-3	NA	NA	TRBJ1-1	CASSQNQQGGRAFF	TGCGCCAGCAGCCAAAATCAACAGGGCGGGAGGGCTTTCTTT
TRBV5-1	NA	NA	TRBJ2-7	CASSSGTFTYEQYF	TGCGCCAGCAGCTCCGGGACCTTTACCTACGAGCAGTACTTC
TRBV14	NA	NA	TRBJ2-3	CASSHKGLGTDTQYF	TGTGCCAGCAGCCACAAGGGGCTGGGCACAGATACGCAGTATTTT
TRBV10-1	TRBD1	NA	TRBJ2-7	CASSELGQGAKEQYF	TGCGCCAGCAGTGAGCTAGGACAGGGGGCCAAGGAGCAGTACTTC